A single T cell receptor (beta chain) is shown here with its context. The germline V gene encodes CDR1 SGHVS and CDR2 FNYEAQ. The V and J ends lost 5 bases and 2 bases respectively, with 16 bases between them. The CDR3 contains 15 residues. The data stem from a study of control samples from healthy donors and cancer patients. Generated by immunoSEQ multiplex PCR, the TCRdb table keeps only in-frame clones and is missing some. This sample has around 19,000 clones, with about 88% found just once. Sequences were obtained from PBMCs. The receptor was isolated from a woman aged 55-69 years with head and neck cancer. V is TRBV7-6 and J is TRBJ2-7; tentatively, D is TRBD1 (5 bases). The CDR3, as DNA: TGTGCCAGCAGCCCTAGACAGTCACCAGCCTACGAGCAGTACTTC. It encodes CASSPRQSPAYEQYF. The whole variable domain, remainder taken from reference TRBV7-6 and TRBJ2-7, is GAGVSQSPRYKVTKRGQDVALRCDPISGHVSLYWYRQALGQGPEFLTYFNYEAQQDKSGLPNDRFSAERPEGSISTLTIQRTEQRDSAMYRCASSPRQSPAYEQYFGPGTRLTVT.